This T cell receptor beta chain originates from a study of T cells after yellow fever vaccination. Study-wide results and caveats: A faster peak, day 5 versus 15, was reached by the weaker secondary response. A small share of clonotypes appeared in both CD4 and CD8 compartments.

This clonotype was detected only a few times. The antigen remains unidentified. Germline V gene lookup returns CDR1 SEHNR and CDR2 FQNEAQ (reference sequence). The CDR3 has 14 residues. J lost 2 bases, V lost 6 bases, and 4 bases had no gene match. TCRdb re-called the 5' RACE reads with MiXCR, one entry per CDR3 protein. The data contain roughly 400,000 distinct CDR3 sequences, around 19% of them seen just once; the ten biggest clones take up 15% to 20%. The gene calls are TRBV7-9 and TRBJ2-3; 8 nucleotides agree with TRBD1. The sample consisted of PBMCs, taken before the yellow fever booster vaccination. This receptor was identified in a young man who received the YFV17D yellow fever vaccine. DNA for the CDR3: TGTGCCAGCAGTTGGACAGGGCCCACAGATACGCAGTATTTT. Protein sequence: CASSWTGPTDTQYF.